The 23 T cell receptor beta chains given below trace back to one sample, sequenced in a study of T cell responses to AZD1222 COVID-19 vaccine. Sequencing was performed with immunoSEQ multiplex PCR; in TCRdb, only in-frame clones are kept and a portion is missing. Altogether roughly 80,000 clones are present, around 90% being singletons, with the ten largest covering 3.5% to 5%. The sample here was peripheral blood, taken on day 0 of AZD1222 vaccination. The receptors here all came from an adult in good health.

The genes are TRBV6-6 and TRBJ1-5; 8 positions agree with TRBD1. The CDR3 has 15 amino acids. In germline, CDR1 is MNHNY, CDR2 SVGAGI (reference sequence). After removal of 6 bases from V and 5 bases from J, the junction contained 9 bases not matched to a gene. The CDR3 reads CASRRSGGSDQPQHF. The CDR3 DNA is TGTGCCAGCAGACGATCAGGGGGCAGCGATCAGCCCCAGCATTTT.

The rearrangement links TRBV5-5 to TRBJ2-7; 8 bases match TRBD2. This CDR3 has 17 residues. V gave up 4 bases and J gave up 0 bases; unmatched junction bases: 12. Germline-derived CDR1 and CDR2 are SGHKS and YYEKEE (reference sequence). CDR3 sequence: CASSPDPGGPSSYEQYF. The CDR3 DNA sequence: TGTGCCAGCAGCCCCGACCCGGGGGGGCCGTCCTCCTACGAGCAGTACTTC.

This chain links TRBV15 with TRBJ1-2; TRBD1 aligns across 11 bases. This CDR3 has 16 residues. With 1 base clipped from V and 14 bases from J, the junction kept 15 bases outside the gene matches. Germline loops: CDR1 LNHNV, CDR2 YYDKDF (reference sequence). This CDR3 reads CATSRAVVRDRGKGTF. In DNA form, the CDR3 reads TGTGCCACCAGCAGAGCGGTTGTTAGGGACAGGGGGAAGGGGACCTTC.

This chain joins TRBV12-5 and TRBJ2-7; the match to TRBD1 covers 9 bases. The V and J ends lost 6 bases and 4 bases, in that order; junction bases with no gene match: 19. CDR3 length equals 18 residues. Germline loops: CDR1 LGHNT, CDR2 FRNRAP. The CDR3 loop is CASGKNRDRVGALYEQYF. The CDR3 nucleotides read TGTGCTAGTGGCAAAAACCGGGACAGGGTAGGGGCGTTATACGAGCAGTACTTC.

V usage is TRBV5-4 and J usage is TRBJ1-2; TRBD1 aligns across 9 bases. Germline lookup yields CDR1 SGHNT and CDR2 YYREEE (reference sequence). The CDR3 is made up of 16 amino acids. Trimming took 3 bases from V and 8 from J; bases not matched to a gene: 14. The CDR3 bases are TGTGCCAGCAGCTCGCCCTCGAGGACAGGGGAAGTCGGCTACACCTTC. Its protein is CASSSPSRTGEVGYTF. Full variable domain (outside the CDR3, taken from reference TRBV5-4 and TRBJ1-2): ETGVTQSPTHLIKTRGQQVTLRCSSQSGHNTVSWYQQALGQGPQFIFQYYREEENGRGNFPPRFSGLQFPNYSSELNVNALELDDSALYLCASSSPSRTGEVGYTFGSGTRLTVV.

The chain links TRBV12-3 or TRBV12-4 to TRBJ1-5; D is unresolved. Trimming pared 11 bases from V and 6 bases from J, leaving 17 bases between. CDR3 length: 13 amino acids. The CDR3 DNA sequence: TGTGCCTCTAACTCGGGTGACCTTCAGCCCCAGCATTTT. Translating gives CASNSGDLQPQHF.

This clone was observed a single time. V gene TRBV5-6 combines with J gene TRBJ1-5; D uncertain. The ends were cut back, 2 bases at V and 5 bases at J, with 14 bases in the middle. Germline CDR1 is SGHDT and CDR2 is YYEEEE. The CDR3 totals 15 residues. CDR3 protein: CASSFFDAPDQPQHF. The CDR3 region has the DNA TGTGCCAGCAGCTTTTTCGACGCACCGGATCAGCCCCAGCATTTT.

The rearrangement uses TRBV11-1 and TRBJ2-5; D might be TRBD2 (6 bases). Trimming left V 5 bases short and J 0 bases short, with 10 bases between. Germline V gene lookup returns CDR1 SGHAT and CDR2 FQDESV (reference sequence). The CDR3 extends over 14 amino acids. CDR3 in amino acids: CASSRPGDQETQYF. In DNA form, the CDR3 reads TGTGCCAGCAGCAGACCGGGAGACCAAGAGACCCAGTACTTC.

The V gene is TRBV28, the J gene TRBJ2-5; D is uncertain. V lost 3 bases and J lost 0, with 2 bases in between. The CDR3 totals 12 residues. Germline CDR1 reads MDHEN; CDR2 reads SYDVKM. CDR3 amino acids: CASSFDQETQYF. As DNA, the CDR3 is TGTGCCAGCAGTTTTGACCAAGAGACCCAGTACTTC.

The rearrangement links TRBV4-1 to TRBJ1-3; perhaps TRBD1 as D (6 bases). V was shortened by 0 bases and J by 1 base, with 13 bases between the two germline ends. Per germline, CDR1 MGHRA and CDR2 YSYEKL. The CDR3 sequence is 17 residues long. CDR3 amino acids: CASSQDRGGWSGNTIYF. The CDR3, as DNA: TGCGCCAGCAGCCAAGATAGAGGGGGTTGGTCTGGAAACACCATATATTTT.

The CDR3 loop is CASSLGGPTDTQYF. DNA of the CDR3: TGCGCCAGCAGCTTGGGGGGGCCCACAGATACGCAGTATTTT. V gene TRBV5-1 combines with J gene TRBJ2-3; D may be TRBD1 (6 bases). The CDR3 runs to 14 residues. The V gene's germline CDR1 is SGHRS and CDR2 YFSETQ. Between the trimmed V and J ends, which lost 0 bases and 2 bases, there was a span of 7 bases.

This clone was observed once. Other nucleotide sequences in the sample specify the same CDR3. The V call is TRBV15, the J call TRBJ1-2; 7 nucleotides match TRBD1. The CDR3 is made up of 14 amino acids. Germline CDR1 is LNHNV and CDR2 is YYDKDF (reference sequence). V dropped 5 bases and J dropped 5; count of bases not matched to a gene: 8. The CDR3 nucleotides read TGTGCCACCAGCCCCCGCCAGACAGGGTATGGCTACACCTTC. It specifies CATSPRQTGYGYTF.

The chain carries TRBV9 and TRBJ2-7; D gene unclear. CDR1 is SGDLS and CDR2 is YYNGEE in the germline V gene. The V gene lost 3 bases and the J gene lost 3 bases, with 10 bases spanning the gap. The CDR3 covers 13 residues. CDR3 loop: CASSAPPYYEQYF. In DNA, the CDR3 is TGTGCCAGCAGCGCCCCCCCTTACTACGAGCAGTACTTC.

This clone occurred once. The CDR3 nucleotides are TGTGCCAGCTTTGGGGGACCTCTGCTGACCGGGGAGCTGTTTTTT. It codes for CASFGGPLLTGELFF. The chain has TRBV27 and TRBJ2-2; the D gene could be TRBD1 or TRBD2 (5 bases each). This CDR3 comprises 15 residues. Trimming removed 8 bases from V and 5 bases from J, with 18 bases in between. The germline V gene encodes CDR1 MNHEY and CDR2 SMNVEV (reference sequence).

The chain couples TRBV7-6 to TRBJ1-1; D is undetermined. The CDR3 consists of 16 residues. Trimming took off 5 bases at V and 1 base at J, with 17 bases between the two ends. The germline gives CDR1 SGHVS, CDR2 FNYEAQ. As DNA, the CDR3 is TGTGCCAGCAGCGAAAGCCCGGAGGGAGCGAACACTGAAGCTTTCTTT. Its protein product is CASSESPEGANTEAFF.

J is TRBJ1-1 and V is TRBV3-1 (or the pseudogene TRBV3-2); D is unresolved. Germline CDR1 reads LGHDT; CDR2 reads YNNKEL (reference sequence). CDR3 size: 11 residues. V lost 8 bases and J 3 bases, leaving 7 bases between the germline ends. The chain's CDR3 is CASWGDTEAFF. DNA of the CDR3: TGTGCCAGCTGGGGAGACACTGAAGCTTTCTTT.

The rearrangement links TRBV7-3 to TRBJ1-6; D unresolved. This CDR3 has 14 residues. CDR1 and CDR2 from the germline V gene are SGHTA and FQGTGA. Trimming took off 1 base at V and 7 bases at J, with 8 bases between the two ends. CDR3 nucleotides: TGTGCCAGCAGCTTAAGCCGGTGGAATTCACCCCTCCACTTT. It specifies CASSLSRWNSPLHF.

The chain is built from TRBV2 and TRBJ2-7; D is uncertain. From germline, CDR1 is SNHLY and CDR2 FYNNEI. The V and J ends lost 4 bases and 0 bases respectively, with 10 bases between them. The CDR3 extends over 14 amino acids. CDR3 region: CASSGGSLSYEQYF. In DNA, the CDR3 is TGTGCCAGCAGTGGTGGGTCCCTCTCCTACGAGCAGTACTTC.

The genes are TRBV5-1 and TRBJ2-7; 9 bases map to TRBD1. Looked up from germline, CDR1 is SGHRS and CDR2 is YFSETQ. Trimming removed 5 bases from V and 5 bases from J; junction bases left unmatched: 8. The CDR3 is 14 amino acids. In DNA, the CDR3 is TGCGCCAGCAGTCCCCTCCGGACAGGGGACGAGCAGTACTTC. It encodes CASSPLRTGDEQYF.

Here the CDR3 DNA reads TGTGCCAGCAGTTACGCGGCAGCTAACCCCTACGAGCAGTACTTC. Its protein is CASSYAAANPYEQYF. The gene calls are TRBV6-5 and TRBJ2-7, with D unclear. The CDR3 covers 15 residues. V lost 2 bases to trimming and J lost 2 bases, with 13 bases between them. Germline assignment: CDR1 MNHEY and CDR2 SVGAGI.

This clone was counted once. V is TRBV5-1 and J is TRBJ1-1; D not resolved. Germline CDR1 SGHRS, CDR2 YFSETQ. Trimming pared 0 bases from V and 2 bases from J, leaving 8 bases between. The CDR3 spans 14 residues. The chain's CDR3 is CASSLDGLNTEAFF. DNA of the CDR3: TGCGCCAGCAGCTTGGATGGGTTAAACACTGAAGCTTTCTTT. The entire variable domain, with the rest obtained from reference TRBV5-1 and TRBJ1-1, is as follows: KAGVTQTPRYLIKTRGQQVTLSCSPISGHRSVSWYQQTPGQGLQFLFEYFSETQRNKGNFPGRFSGRQFSNSRSEMNVSTLELGDSALYLCASSLDGLNTEAFFGQGTRLTVV.

V and J are TRBV5-4 and TRBJ1-5; TRBD1 might be the D (5 bases). The CDR3 covers 14 residues. V lost 0 bases to trimming and J lost 7 bases, with 11 bases between them. Germline V gives CDR1 SGHNT, CDR2 YYREEE (reference sequence). The CDR3 nucleotides are TGTGCCAGCAGCTTGGGCGGGGGAGGGCAGCCCCAGCATTTT. Its translation: CASSLGGGGQPQHF.

This chain connects TRBV7-9 to TRBJ2-7; possibly TRBD1 for D (6 bases). Trimming pared 7 bases from V and 6 bases from J, leaving 13 bases between. The CDR3 is 12 amino acids. CDR1 and CDR2 (germline): SEHNR, FQNEAQ (reference sequence). Here the CDR3 DNA reads TGTGCCAGCAACGGACAGCTAACCGAGCAGTACTTC. Its translation is CASNGQLTEQYF.